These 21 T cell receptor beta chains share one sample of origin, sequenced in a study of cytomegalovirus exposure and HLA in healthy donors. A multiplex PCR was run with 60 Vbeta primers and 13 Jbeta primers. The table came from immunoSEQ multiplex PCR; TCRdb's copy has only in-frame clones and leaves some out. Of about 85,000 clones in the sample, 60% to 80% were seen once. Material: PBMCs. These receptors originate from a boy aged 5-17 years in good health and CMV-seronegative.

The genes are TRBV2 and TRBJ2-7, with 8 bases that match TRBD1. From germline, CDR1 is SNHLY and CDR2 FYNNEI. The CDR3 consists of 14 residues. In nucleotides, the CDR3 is TGTGTCAGAGGGGACAGGCGCCAAACCTACGAGCAGTACTTC. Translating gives CVRGDRRQTYEQYF.

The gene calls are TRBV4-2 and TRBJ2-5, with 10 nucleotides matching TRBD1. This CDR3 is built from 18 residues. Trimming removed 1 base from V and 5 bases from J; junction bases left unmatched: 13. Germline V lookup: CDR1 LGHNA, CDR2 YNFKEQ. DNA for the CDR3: TGTGCCAGCAGCCAAGTTGGGACAGGGGTCCCCAATTGGGAGACCCAGTACTTC. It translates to CASSQVGTGVPNWETQYF.

The CDR3 DNA reads as TGTGCCAGCAGCCAATTAGGGACAGCTAACTATGGCTACACCTTC. This gives the protein CASSQLGTANYGYTF. J is TRBJ1-2 and V is TRBV14; 7 positions agree with TRBD1. The CDR3 runs 15 residues. Germline V gene sequence: CDR1 SGHDN, CDR2 FVKESK. Unmatched junction bases numbered 3, after V lost 2 bases and J lost 0 bases.

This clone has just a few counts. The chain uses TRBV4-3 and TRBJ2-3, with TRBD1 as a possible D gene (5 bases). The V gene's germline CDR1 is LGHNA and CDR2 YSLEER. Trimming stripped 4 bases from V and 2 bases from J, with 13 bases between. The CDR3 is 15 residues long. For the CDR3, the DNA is TGCGCCAGCAGCCCCAGGGCGGACCCCACAGATACGCAGTATTTT. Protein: CASSPRADPTDTQYF.

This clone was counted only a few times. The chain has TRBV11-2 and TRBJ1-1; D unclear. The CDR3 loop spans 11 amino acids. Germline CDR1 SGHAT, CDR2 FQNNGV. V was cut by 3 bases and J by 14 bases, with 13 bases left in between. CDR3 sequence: CASSFGVPTFF. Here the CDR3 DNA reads TGTGCCAGCAGCTTCGGGGTACCGACATTCTTT.

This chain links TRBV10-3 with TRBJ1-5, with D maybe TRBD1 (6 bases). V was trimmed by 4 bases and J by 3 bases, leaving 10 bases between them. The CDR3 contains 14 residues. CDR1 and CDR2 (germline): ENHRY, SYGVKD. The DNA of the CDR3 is TGTGCCATCAGTGGAAGGGACACCAATCAGCCCCAGCATTTT. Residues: CAISGRDTNQPQHF.

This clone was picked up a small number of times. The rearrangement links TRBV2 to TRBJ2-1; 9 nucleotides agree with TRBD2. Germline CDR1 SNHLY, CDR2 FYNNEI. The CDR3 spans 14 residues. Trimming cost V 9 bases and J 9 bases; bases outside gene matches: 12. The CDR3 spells CASRGASGKGEQFF. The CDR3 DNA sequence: TGTGCCAGTAGAGGCGCTAGCGGGAAGGGTGAGCAGTTCTTC.

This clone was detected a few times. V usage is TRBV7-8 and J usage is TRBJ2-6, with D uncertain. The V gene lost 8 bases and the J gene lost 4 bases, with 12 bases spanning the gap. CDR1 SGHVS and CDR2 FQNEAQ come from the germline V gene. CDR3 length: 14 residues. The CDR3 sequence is CASRHEYGANVLTF. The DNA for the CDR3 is TGTGCCAGCCGTCATGAGTACGGGGCCAACGTCCTGACTTTC.

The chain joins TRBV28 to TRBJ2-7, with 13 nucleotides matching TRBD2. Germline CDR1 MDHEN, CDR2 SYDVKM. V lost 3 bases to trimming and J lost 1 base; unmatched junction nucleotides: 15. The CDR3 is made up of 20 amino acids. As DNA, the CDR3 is TGTGCCAGCAGTTTTAGACGGAGTATTACTAGCGGGAGGGTGTCCTACGAGCAGTACTTC. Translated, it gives CASSFRRSITSGRVSYEQYF.

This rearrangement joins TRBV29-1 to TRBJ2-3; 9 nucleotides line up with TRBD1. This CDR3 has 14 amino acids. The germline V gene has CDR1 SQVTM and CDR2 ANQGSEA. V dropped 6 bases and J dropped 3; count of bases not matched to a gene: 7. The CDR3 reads CSVGRTGETDTQYF. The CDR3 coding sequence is TGCAGCGTCGGTAGGACAGGGGAAACAGATACGCAGTATTTT.

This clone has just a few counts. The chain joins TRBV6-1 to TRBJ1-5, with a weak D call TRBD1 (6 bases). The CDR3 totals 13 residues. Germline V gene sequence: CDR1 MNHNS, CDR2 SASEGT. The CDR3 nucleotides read TGTGCAGGGGCAGGGGCCAACAATCAGCCCCAGCATTTT. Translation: CAGAGANNQPQHF.

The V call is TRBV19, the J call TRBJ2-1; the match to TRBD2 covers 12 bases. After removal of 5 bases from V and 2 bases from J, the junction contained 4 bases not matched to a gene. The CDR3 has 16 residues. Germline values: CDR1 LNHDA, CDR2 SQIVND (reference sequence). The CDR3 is CASSARLAGAYNEQFF. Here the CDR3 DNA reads TGTGCCAGTAGTGCCAGACTAGCGGGGGCCTACAATGAGCAGTTCTTC.

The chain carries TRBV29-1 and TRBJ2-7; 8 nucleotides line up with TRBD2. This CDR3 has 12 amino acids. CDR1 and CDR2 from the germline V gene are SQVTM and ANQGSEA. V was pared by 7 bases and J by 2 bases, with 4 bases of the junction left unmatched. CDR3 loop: CSALAGTYEQYF. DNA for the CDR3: TGCAGCGCCCTAGCGGGTACCTACGAGCAGTACTTC.

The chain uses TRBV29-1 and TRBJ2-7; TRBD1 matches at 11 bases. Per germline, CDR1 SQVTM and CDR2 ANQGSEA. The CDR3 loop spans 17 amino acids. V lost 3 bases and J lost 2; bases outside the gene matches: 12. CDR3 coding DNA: TGCAGCGTTGACAAACCCCGGGACAGGGGGTACACCTACGAGCAGTACTTC. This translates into CSVDKPRDRGYTYEQYF.

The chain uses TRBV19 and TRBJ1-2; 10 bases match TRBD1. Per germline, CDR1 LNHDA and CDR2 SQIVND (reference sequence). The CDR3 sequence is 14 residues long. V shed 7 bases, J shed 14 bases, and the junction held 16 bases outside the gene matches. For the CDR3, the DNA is TGTGCCAGTAATTCGGGGACAGGGGACCCGTCGGGGACCTTC. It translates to CASNSGTGDPSGTF.

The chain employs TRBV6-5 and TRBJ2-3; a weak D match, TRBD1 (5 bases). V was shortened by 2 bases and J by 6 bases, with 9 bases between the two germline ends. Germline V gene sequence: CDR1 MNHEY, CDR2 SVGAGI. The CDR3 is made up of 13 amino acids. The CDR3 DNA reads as TGTGCCAGCAGTTACGCAGGGCTGGATACGCAGTATTTT. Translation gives CASSYAGLDTQYF.

The CDR3: CASSRVAYNEQFF. As DNA, the CDR3 is TGTGCCAGCAGCCGAGTGGCCTACAATGAGCAGTTCTTC. The rearrangement joins TRBV7-9 to TRBJ2-1, with D uncertain. Germline V gene sequence: CDR1 SEHNR, CDR2 FQNEAQ (reference sequence). The length of the CDR3 is 13 residues. V lost 5 bases and J lost 2, with 7 bases in between.

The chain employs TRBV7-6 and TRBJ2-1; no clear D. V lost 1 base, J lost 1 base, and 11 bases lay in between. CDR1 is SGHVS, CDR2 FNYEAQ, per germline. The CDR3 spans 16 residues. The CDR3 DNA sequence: TGTGCCAGCAGCTTAGTGCAGGCCCAATCCTACAATGAGCAGTTCTTC. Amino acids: CASSLVQAQSYNEQFF.

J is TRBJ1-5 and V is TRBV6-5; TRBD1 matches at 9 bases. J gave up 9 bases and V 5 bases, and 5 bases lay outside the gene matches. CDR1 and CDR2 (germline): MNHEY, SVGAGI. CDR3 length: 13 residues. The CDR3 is CASSNTGGAPQHF. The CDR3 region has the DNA TGTGCCAGCAGTAACACAGGGGGCGCGCCCCAGCATTTT.

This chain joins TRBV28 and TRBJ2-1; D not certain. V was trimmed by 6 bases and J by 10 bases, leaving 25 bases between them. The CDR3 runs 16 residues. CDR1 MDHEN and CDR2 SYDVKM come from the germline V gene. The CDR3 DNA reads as TGTGCCAGCAGCCCTTCCCCCTACTCCCCGCCCACGGAGCAGTTCTTC. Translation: CASSPSPYSPPTEQFF.

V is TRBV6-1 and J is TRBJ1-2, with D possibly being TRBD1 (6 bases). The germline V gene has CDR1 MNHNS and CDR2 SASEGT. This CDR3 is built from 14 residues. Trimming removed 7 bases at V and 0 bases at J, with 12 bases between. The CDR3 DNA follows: TGTGCCAGCATCCAAAGGGGGACTAACTATGGCTACACCTTC. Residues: CASIQRGTNYGYTF.